Each of the 13 T cell receptor beta chains below was sequenced from the same sample in a study of T-cell reconstitution after alpha-beta-depleted transplantation in children. Unique molecular identifiers were used to barcode this TCRbeta library. MiXCR, run by TCRdb on the PCR reads, gives a single entry per CDR3 protein. The sample lists about 260,000 distinct CDR3 sequences; 7.5% to 9.5% were seen once. Material: PBMCs, mostly from graft donor cells, obtained 180 days after TCRalphabeta/CD19-depleted stem cell transplant. The source is a male patient younger than 18 who had a stem cell transplant for acute lymphoblastic leukemia, so the T cells may come from the graft donor.

This clonotype was seen ten or more times. This chain links TRBV5-1 with TRBJ2-3; 8 bases agree with TRBD2. CDR3 size: 16 residues. V dropped 1 base and J dropped 4; count of bases not matched to a gene: 8. Germline V gene data show CDR1 as SGHRS and CDR2 as YFSETQ. The CDR3 here is CASSLKGLVAADTQYF. DNA of the CDR3: TGCGCCAGCAGCTTGAAGGGACTAGTGGCGGCAGATACGCAGTATTTT.

For this clonotype: This clone may be a read error of a much larger clone one base away. This chain joins TRBV27 and TRBJ2-1; D possibly uses TRBD1 or TRBD2 (5 bases each). The length of the CDR3 is 15 residues. Germline loops: CDR1 MNHEY, CDR2 SMNVEV (reference sequence). The CDR3 loop reads CATKTGGSSYSEQFF. Written as DNA, the CDR3 is TGTGCCACAAAAACAGGAGGTAGCTCCTACAGTGAGCAGTTCTTC.

At least ten counts were recorded for this clonotype. The chain links TRBV20-1 to TRBJ1-2; 7 positions agree with TRBD1. V dropped 0 bases and J dropped 4; count of bases not matched to a gene: 8. This CDR3 has 15 amino acids. The V gene's germline CDR1 is DFQATT and CDR2 SNEGSKA (reference sequence). The CDR3 coding sequence is TGCAGTGCTAGAGAGAGGGGGCGTCGGGGCTATGGCTACACCTTC. It translates to CSARERGRRGYGYTF.

The table lists this clonotype with many counts. The chain links TRBV7-3 to TRBJ2-7; 8 bases line up with TRBD2. The V segment lost 4 bases and the J segment 6 bases; nucleotides outside the gene matches: 5. The CDR3 has 13 residues. CDR1 is SGHTA, CDR2 FQGTGA, per germline. The CDR3 sequence: CASSSGTSSEQYF. As DNA, the CDR3 is TGTGCCAGCAGCTCCGGGACTAGTAGCGAGCAGTACTTC.

This clonotype was recorded at least ten times. This sequence joins TRBV6-1 and TRBJ2-5, with D possibly being TRBD1 or TRBD2 (5 bases each). Germline V CDR1 and CDR2: MNHNS, SASEGT. The CDR3 consists of 13 residues. The V end was cut by 6 bases, the J end by 4 bases, with 12 bases between. CDR3 amino acids: CASRPPGRETQYF. The DNA of the CDR3 is TGTGCCAGCAGACCTCCGGGGCGAGAGACCCAGTACTTC.

This clonotype was recorded at least ten times. J is TRBJ2-1 and V is TRBV10-3, with TRBD1 matching 7 bases. J gave up 15 bases and V 0 bases, and 5 bases lay outside the gene matches. The CDR3 is 12 amino acids. Germline V gene data show CDR1 as ENHRY and CDR2 as SYGVKD. For the CDR3, the DNA is TGTGCCATCAGTGAGTCCGGACAGGTCGGGTTCTTC. This translates into CAISESGQVGFF.

This clonotype showed up many times. The rearrangement uses TRBV19 and TRBJ1-5, with TRBD1 matching 7 bases. This CDR3 is built from 13 residues. The germline CDR1 and CDR2 sequences are LNHDA and SQIVND (reference sequence). V gave up 8 bases and J gave up 9 bases; unmatched junction bases: 10. The CDR3 protein is CASSTGAIRPQHF. The CDR3 nucleotides read TGTGCCAGTTCTACAGGGGCGATTAGGCCCCAGCATTTT.

This clonotype was counted many times. This sequence joins TRBV29-1 and TRBJ1-1, with 8 nucleotides matching TRBD1. CDR1 and CDR2 from the germline V gene are SQVTM and ANQGSEA. The CDR3 is 12 residues long. With 7 bases clipped from V and 5 bases from J, the junction kept 6 bases outside the gene matches. The CDR3 DNA reads TGCAGCGCTAAAGACAGGGGTACTGAAGCTTTCTTT. Its protein is CSAKDRGTEAFF.

This clonotype was picked up many times. This chain joins TRBV28 and TRBJ2-3; D gene uncertain. CDR1 and CDR2 (germline): MDHEN, SYDVKM. V lost 3 bases to trimming and J lost 4 bases, with 5 bases between them. This CDR3 spans 12 amino acids. The CDR3 nucleotides are TGTGCCAGCAGTTTCCCCCCAGATACGCAGTATTTT. It is translated as CASSFPPDTQYF.

This clonotype came up many times. The rearrangement links TRBV4-3 to TRBJ2-1, with 9 bases identical to TRBD2. The CDR3 consists of 18 residues. V trimming: 0 bases; J trimming: 7 bases; junction bases outside the gene matches: 13. CDR1 and CDR2 (germline): LGHNA, YSLEER. The CDR3 reads CASSQDRSAAGGPNEQFF. In DNA form, the CDR3 reads TGCGCCAGCAGCCAAGACCGGAGCGCAGCGGGGGGCCCTAATGAGCAGTTCTTC.

This clonotype occurred many times. The chain combines TRBV7-9 with TRBJ1-1, with 9 bases aligning to TRBD1. The junction had 13 bases not matched to a gene; V was cut back by 6 bases and J by 5 bases. The CDR3 runs to 16 residues. Germline assignment: CDR1 SEHNR and CDR2 FQNEAQ (reference sequence). CDR3 DNA: TGTGCCAGCAGGCCGGGACAGGGAGGCTGGTTTACTGAAGCTTTCTTT. The encoded protein is CASRPGQGGWFTEAFF.

This clonotype is labeled as medium-sized. The genes are TRBV12-3 or TRBV12-4 and TRBJ2-5; TRBD2 matches at 9 bases. The CDR3 length is 15 residues. With V trimmed by 2 bases and J by 5 bases, 6 bases remained unmatched. The CDR3: CASSLRRGGGETQYF. CDR3 coding DNA: TGTGCCAGCAGTTTACGGCGGGGGGGCGGGGAGACCCAGTACTTC.

As regards this clonotype: A single base separates this from a much larger clone, so it may be a read error. The V gene is TRBV7-6, the J gene TRBJ2-2; 15 bases match TRBD2. Germline V lookup: CDR1 SGHVS, CDR2 FNYEAQ. There are 18 residues in the CDR3. In nucleotides, the CDR3 is TGTCCCAGCAGCCCCGGACTAGCGGGAGGGCCCGGCACCGGGGAGCTGTTTTTT. It specifies CPSSPGLAGGPGTGELFF. Full variable domain (outside the CDR3, taken from reference TRBV7-6 and TRBJ2-2): GAGVSQSPRYKVTKRGQDVALRCDPISGHVSLYWYRQALGQGPEFLTYFNYEAQQDKSGLPNDRFSAERPEGSISTLTIQRTEQRDSAMYRCPSSPGLAGGPGTGELFFGEGSRLTVL.